These T cell receptor beta chains were read from a single sample in a study of blood T cell repertoires in COVID-19. Profiling relied on immunoSEQ multiplex PCR, and the TCRdb table lists in-frame clones only, not all of them. The table shows just over 35,000 clones, with about 88% occurring only once. The sequencing sample was made of peripheral blood. The origin of the receptors is a human donor in a cohort sampled during active COVID-19. Each CDR3 is given with its conserved first and last residue. The order of the fields is J gene, D gene, CDR3 length, clone size, V gene, CDR3 DNA, CDR3 protein. The D gene is left open where the match is weak. Only part of the rows carry a size: once, few, many, or a class if the clone is expanded.

TRBJ2-7 | NA | 15 | NA | TRBV12-2 | TGTGCAACCGGTCGGGGGGACCTCCGCTCCTACGAGCAGTACTTC | CATGRGDLRSYEQYF
TRBJ2-5 | TRBD2 | 18 | NA | TRBV5-1 | TGCGCCAGCAGCTTGACTAGCGGGGGGGCCGATCATTTGGAGACCCAGTACTTC | CASSLTSGGADHLETQYF
TRBJ1-2 | NA | 13 | NA | TRBV18 | TGTGCCAGCTCACCGGACCGGGCAGGGGGCTACACCTTC | CASSPDRAGGYTF
TRBJ1-6 | TRBD1 | 14 | NA | TRBV29-1 | TGCAGCGTTGGTGGAGGGACAGCAGATTCACCCCTCCACTTT | CSVGGGTADSPLHF
TRBJ2-1 | TRBD2 | 16 | NA | TRBV7-3 | TGTGCCAGCAGCTTATCACCGGGACTAGCTATCGGTGAGCAGTTCTTC | CASSLSPGLAIGEQFF
TRBJ2-7 | TRBD1 | 14 | NA | TRBV27 | TGTGCCAGCAGTTACAGGGGCATTTCGGACGAGCAGTACTTC | CASSYRGISDEQYF
TRBJ2-5 | TRBD1 | 15 | NA | TRBV2 | TGTGCCAGCAGTGCCGGACAGGTGGCGCAAGAGACCCAGTACTTC | CASSAGQVAQETQYF
TRBJ2-7 | NA | 14 | NA | TRBV13 | TGTGCCAGCAGCTTTGCGGAAAGCTCCTACGAGCAGTACTTC | CASSFAESSYEQYF
TRBJ1-2 | NA | 11 | NA | TRBV6-5 | TGTGCCAGCAGTTCTAGACGGGGCTACACCTTC | CASSSRRGYTF
TRBJ2-7 | NA | 13 | once | TRBV3-1/TRBV3-2 | TGTGCCAGCAGCCAAGACCCAGGCCCCTGGCAGTACTTC | CASSQDPGPWQYF
TRBJ1-1 | TRBD1 | 15 | NA | TRBV15 | TGTGCCACCAGCAGCATTGGACAGGGGGTAACTGAAGCTTTCTTT | CATSSIGQGVTEAFF
TRBJ1-1 | NA | 12 | NA | TRBV6-5 | TGTGCCAGCCCTGACAAGGTTGATAAAGCTTTCTTT | CASPDKVDKAFF
TRBJ1-3 | TRBD1 | 17 | once | TRBV11-3 | TGTGCCAGCAGCCCCCTGGGACAGGGGTTCTCTGGAAACACCATATATTTT | CASSPLGQGFSGNTIYF
TRBJ1-4 | TRBD1 | 16 | NA | TRBV5-1 | TGCGCCAGCAGCTGGGGAGACAGGGCGGCTAGTGAAAAACTGTTTTTT | CASSWGDRAASEKLFF
TRBJ1-1 | NA | 16 | NA | TRBV5-6 | TGTGCCAGCAGCTTGGTTGGAGAATTGCGGGGTGCTGAAGCTTTCTTT | CASSLVGELRGAEAFF
TRBJ1-6 | NA | 13 | NA | TRBV3-1/TRBV3-2 | TGTGCCAGCAGCCAAAACAGGAATTCACCCCTCCACTTT | CASSQNRNSPLHF
TRBJ1-4 | TRBD1 | 13 | NA | TRBV7-9 | TGTGCCAGCAGCGACAGGGGCGTTGAAAAACTGTTTTTT | CASSDRGVEKLFF
TRBJ2-2 | NA | 14 | NA | TRBV30 | TGTGCCTGGAGTGTACCCGGGGGCACCGGGGAGCTGTTTTTT | CAWSVPGGTGELFF
TRBJ2-3 | TRBD2 | 16 | NA | TRBV27 | TGTGCCAGCAGTTTAATAAGCGGGGGGTTCACAGATACGCAGTATTTT | CASSLISGGFTDTQYF
TRBJ1-2 | NA | 16 | NA | TRBV7-8 | TGTGCCAGCAGCTTAGACCGACAGGTCGGGGCCTATGGCTACACCTTC | CASSLDRQVGAYGYTF
TRBJ1-4 | TRBD1 | 15 | NA | TRBV19 | TGTGCCAGTAGTTCCCACTCCGGGACAGCTGAAAAACTGTTTTTT | CASSSHSGTAEKLFF
TRBJ2-1 | TRBD2 | 15 | NA | TRBV7-9 | TGTGCCAGCAGCTTAGTGCGGGGGGTCTACAATGAGCAGTTCTTC | CASSLVRGVYNEQFF
TRBJ2-1 | TRBD2 | 16 | NA | TRBV7-3 | TGTGCCAGCAGCTACGGCCAGCGGGGCTCCTACAATGAGCAGTTCTTC | CASSYGQRGSYNEQFF
TRBJ1-2 | NA | 11 | few | TRBV4-1 | TGCGCCAGCAGCCAAGCTCTTGGCTACACCTTC | CASSQALGYTF
TRBJ1-1 | NA | 16 | NA | TRBV5-5 | TGTGCCAGCACCAACAACCCGGGGGGCAAGAACACTGAAGCTTTCTTT | CASTNNPGGKNTEAFF
TRBJ2-3 | NA | 14 | NA | TRBV5-4 | TGTGCCAGCAGCTACCGGGGGGCGGCAGATACGCAGTATTTT | CASSYRGAADTQYF
TRBJ2-5 | NA | 15 | NA | TRBV7-2 | TGTGCCAGCAGCGCCATGGGGGCCCGAAAAGAGACCCAGTACTTC | CASSAMGARKETQYF
TRBJ2-3 | TRBD2 | 14 | NA | TRBV11-1 | TGTGCCAGCAGCACCGGACTAGTTTCAGATACGCAGTATTTT | CASSTGLVSDTQYF
TRBJ2-7 | TRBD2 | 17 | NA | TRBV5-4 | TGTGCCAGCAGCTTGGGAGGGGCTAGCGGGGCATCCTACGAGCAGTACTTC | CASSLGGASGASYEQYF
TRBJ1-2 | TRBD1 | 15 | NA | TRBV7-9 | TGTGCCAGCAGCCATACAGGGGGCTCTAACTATGGCTACACCTTC | CASSHTGGSNYGYTF
TRBJ2-3 | TRBD2 | 17 | NA | TRBV7-9 | TGTGCCAGCAGCGGGGCCGGGACTAAGTCAAGCACAGATACGCAGTATTTT | CASSGAGTKSSTDTQYF
TRBJ2-1 | TRBD2 | 15 | NA | TRBV9 | TGTGCCAGCAGCGTCCGACTAGCGGGGGACAATGAGCAGTTCTTC | CASSVRLAGDNEQFF
TRBJ2-1 | TRBD1 | 16 | NA | TRBV7-3 | TGTGCCAGCAGCTTAAACGCCGGACAGGGAACCCATGAGCAGTTCTTC | CASSLNAGQGTHEQFF
TRBJ2-7 | TRBD1 | 16 | NA | TRBV7-2 | TGTGCCAGCAGCTTAGTGGGCGGGACAGGGGCCTACGAGCAGTACTTC | CASSLVGGTGAYEQYF
TRBJ2-1 | TRBD2 | 13 | NA | TRBV6-5 | TGTGCCAGCGGGGCGGGGGGCTACAATGAGCAGTTCTTC | CASGAGGYNEQFF
TRBJ2-7 | NA | 12 | NA | TRBV10-1 | TGCGCCAGCTCAGGAGGGGGCGACGAGCAGTACTTC | CASSGGGDEQYF
TRBJ2-5 | TRBD2 | 15 | NA | TRBV7-9 | TGTGCCAGCAGCTTAGCGGGGGGGGTCACGGAGACCCAGTACTTC | CASSLAGGVTETQYF
TRBJ2-3 | TRBD2 | 16 | NA | TRBV27 | TGTGCCAGCAGTTTACTAGCGGGGCGACTCACAGATACGCAGTATTTT | CASSLLAGRLTDTQYF
TRBJ2-3 | TRBD2 | 15 | once | TRBV6-2/TRBV6-3 | TGTGCCAGCAGTACCAGCGGGGGGGCAGGAGATACGCAGTATTTT | CASSTSGGAGDTQYF